A single sample gave rise to the 25 T cell receptor beta chains below, sequenced in a study of blood T cell repertoires in COVID-19 (dated by TCRdb to 2018 to 2021). The method behind the library was the immunoSEQ multiplex PCR assay. What TCRdb holds here is the immuneACCESS table cut down to in-frame rearrangements. Part of the clones is not present; checked against another copy, under half of the missing clones reflect an unresolved V gene, and the others are unexplained. The sample table holds around 480,000 clones, of which around 88% were seen once. The top ten clonotypes cover over 9.5% of the sample. Sequencing was carried out using peripheral blood. The receptors stem from a woman aged 45-65 years with COVID-19, enrolled during active disease.

The chain joins TRBV29-1 to TRBJ2-5; tentatively, D is TRBD2 (6 bases). The V end lost 1 base, the J end lost 5 bases, and 17 bases lay between the germline ends. Germline V gene data show CDR1 as SQVTM and CDR2 as ANQGSEA. This CDR3 spans 15 amino acids. CDR3 protein: CSVEALPGGGETQYF. The DNA of the CDR3 is TGCAGCGTTGAAGCCCTGCCCGGGGGTGGGGAGACCCAGTACTTC. The whole variable domain, remainder taken from reference TRBV29-1 and TRBJ2-5, is SAVISQKPSRDICQRGTSLTIQCQVDSQVTMMFWYRQQPGQSLTLIATANQGSEATYESGFVIDKFPISRPNLTFSTLTVSNMSPEDSSIYLCSVEALPGGGETQYFGPGTRLLVL.

This clone is a singleton in its sample. The J gene is TRBJ2-3, the V gene TRBV7-2; no firm D call. Looked up from germline, CDR1 is SGHTA and CDR2 is FQGNSA. The CDR3 extends over 12 amino acids. Between the trimmed V and J ends, which lost 5 bases and 7 bases, there was a span of 10 bases. The CDR3 is CASSLLVNTQYF. CDR3 sequence (DNA): TGTGCCAGCAGCCTCCTAGTGAATACGCAGTATTTT.

The chain combines TRBV30 with TRBJ1-4; tentative D call: TRBD1 (6 bases). Trimming cost V 7 bases and J 10 bases, with 10 bases left between them. The germline V gene encodes CDR1 GTSNPN and CDR2 SVGIG (reference sequence). This CDR3 is 10 amino acids long. As DNA, the CDR3 is TGTGCCTTAGGACAGCGAAAACTGTTTTTT. Its protein product is CALGQRKLFF.

The rearrangement links TRBV5-1 to TRBJ1-4, with a possible D match to TRBD1 (5 bases). Germline lookup yields CDR1 SGHRS and CDR2 YFSETQ. The V end lost 3 bases, the J end lost 8 bases, and 20 bases lay between the germline ends. The CDR3 length is 16 residues. The CDR3 loop is CASSSELGTLGEKLFF. CDR3 coding DNA: TGCGCCAGCAGCTCCGAACTCGGGACTTTGGGGGAAAAACTGTTTTTT.

The chain carries TRBV19 and TRBJ2-7; no definite D call. The CDR3 is 14 amino acids. Germline CDR1 LNHDA, CDR2 SQIVND (reference sequence). V was clipped by 6 bases and J by 7 bases, with 19 bases between them. The CDR3 loop reads CASRLIGENGEQYF. Here the CDR3 DNA reads TGTGCCAGTAGGCTCATCGGAGAAAACGGGGAGCAGTACTTC.

The chain is built from TRBV5-1 and TRBJ1-5, with D hard to call. Per the germline V gene, CDR1 is SGHRS and CDR2 is YFSETQ. CDR3 size: 14 residues. The ends were cut back, 3 bases at V and 4 bases at J, with 11 bases in the middle. CDR3 loop: CASSWGDANQPQHF. In DNA, the CDR3 is TGCGCCAGCAGCTGGGGAGATGCAAATCAGCCCCAGCATTTT.

This chain uses TRBV28 with TRBJ1-3; D not resolved. CDR1 MDHEN and CDR2 SYDVKM come from the germline V gene. With 9 bases removed from V and 0 bases from J, the gap between germline ends came to 6 bases. The CDR3 runs to 12 residues. The CDR3, as DNA: TGTGCCAGTTCCAACTCTGGAAACACCATATATTTT. Its protein product is CASSNSGNTIYF.

This chain uses TRBV27 with TRBJ2-4, with 8 bases that match TRBD1. Germline-derived CDR1 and CDR2 are MNHEY and SMNVEV (reference sequence). CDR3 size: 18 residues. Trimming took 6 bases from V and 0 from J; bases not matched to a gene: 13. CDR3: CASSPTDREYLAKNIQYF. CDR3 sequence (DNA): TGTGCCAGCAGCCCCACGGACAGGGAATACCTAGCCAAAAACATTCAGTACTTC.

This chain links TRBV5-1 with TRBJ1-3, with a tentative D call TRBD1 (6 bases). The V and J ends lost 0 bases and 2 bases respectively, with 12 bases between them. The CDR3 has 16 amino acids. Germline CDR1 is SGHRS and CDR2 is YFSETQ. The CDR3 loop reads CASSLDGTQAGNTIYF. The DNA for the CDR3 is TGCGCCAGCAGCTTGGACGGGACACAAGCTGGAAACACCATATATTTT.

The chain recombines TRBV12-3 or TRBV12-4 with TRBJ1-6; 8 bases are a match to TRBD1. Germline trimming cut 9 bases from V and 7 bases from J; bases unmatched to any gene: 5. The CDR3 runs to 13 residues. The CDR3 loop is CASTGTGNSPLHF. CDR3 bases: TGTGCCAGTACCGGGACAGGCAATTCACCCCTCCACTTT.

The genes are TRBV6-6 and TRBJ2-3, with 10 bases matching TRBD1. With V trimmed by 6 bases and J by 6 bases, 3 bases remained unmatched. CDR1 and CDR2 from the germline V gene are MNHNY and SVGAGI (reference sequence). The length of the CDR3 is 13 residues. The CDR3 loop is CASSRQGADTQYF. The CDR3, as DNA: TGTGCCAGCAGCCGACAGGGGGCTGATACGCAGTATTTT.

The J gene is TRBJ2-4, the V gene TRBV6-5; D might be TRBD1 (6 bases). Germline V gene sequence: CDR1 MNHEY, CDR2 SVGAGI. The CDR3 extends over 13 amino acids. V was cut by 5 bases and J by 9 bases, with 14 bases left in between. Written as DNA, the CDR3 is TGTGCCAGCAGTCTAACAGGGAGCGCCATTCAGTACTTC. Translation: CASSLTGSAIQYF.

The chain joins TRBV27 to TRBJ2-7, with a possible D match to TRBD1 (5 bases). The germline gives CDR1 MNHEY, CDR2 SMNVEV (reference sequence). The CDR3 runs 11 residues. Deletions cut 6 bases from V and 10 bases from J, with 13 bases between. CDR3 in amino acids: CASSHGHYQYF. CDR3 bases: TGTGCCAGCAGCCATGGACATTATCAGTACTTC.

The chain carries TRBV12-5 and TRBJ2-2; TRBD1 is a possible D gene (6 bases). The CDR3 covers 17 residues. Germline lookup yields CDR1 LGHNT and CDR2 FRNRAP. Trimming cost V 1 base and J 4 bases, with 16 bases left between them. The CDR3 sequence: CASGLGPVGAGTGELFF. CDR3 nucleotides: TGTGCTAGTGGTTTGGGCCCAGTGGGGGCGGGCACCGGGGAGCTGTTTTTT.

This rearrangement joins TRBV7-8 to TRBJ2-7, with a possible D match to TRBD1 (6 bases). The germline V and J ends were trimmed by 5 bases and 4 bases, with 15 bases remaining between them. This CDR3 is built from 14 residues. Germline-derived CDR1 and CDR2 are SGHVS and FQNEAQ. The CDR3 nucleotides are TGTGCCAGCAGCCCCAGGGGACGGCGGTACGAGCAGTACTTC. This codes for CASSPRGRRYEQYF.

The J gene is TRBJ1-4, the V gene TRBV4-2; TRBD1 matches 11 bases. Germline V gene data show CDR1 as LGHNA and CDR2 as YNFKEQ. There are 14 residues in the CDR3. V dropped 4 bases and J dropped 7; count of bases not matched to a gene: 2. The CDR3 spells CASSRGQGAEKLFF. The CDR3 bases are TGTGCCAGCAGCCGAGGACAGGGGGCTGAAAAACTGTTTTTT.

The chain employs TRBV29-1 and TRBJ1-2; TRBD1 matches 7 bases. V gave up 2 bases and J gave up 8 bases; unmatched junction bases: 11. This CDR3 comprises 14 residues. Germline CDR1 reads SQVTM; CDR2 reads ANQGSEA. The CDR3 coding sequence is TGCAGCGTTGAAATACAACAGGGGATCAGGGGCTACACCTTC. Protein product: CSVEIQQGIRGYTF.

CDR3 nucleotides: TGTGCCAGCAGTACTCCTAGGAAAGGAGACTATGGCTACACCTTC. It codes for CASSTPRKGDYGYTF. The chain is built from TRBV6-5 and TRBJ1-2; D uncertain. V dropped 5 bases and J dropped 3 bases, with 16 bases sitting between them. Germline CDR1 reads MNHEY; CDR2 reads SVGAGI. The CDR3 is 15 amino acids.

The chain has TRBV30 and TRBJ1-2; D call uncertain. Germline assignment: CDR1 GTSNPN and CDR2 SVGIG (reference sequence). Deletions cut 0 bases from V and 2 bases from J, with 22 bases between. The CDR3 length is 18 residues. CDR3 bases: TGTGCCTGGAGTGTTCTCCCCCGGGCCCTCCGGGGAAACTATGGCTACACCTTC. Translated: CAWSVLPRALRGNYGYTF.

The chain couples TRBV6-5 to TRBJ2-7; D perhaps matches TRBD1 (5 bases). Germline CDR1 MNHEY, CDR2 SVGAGI. This CDR3 has 13 amino acids. Trimming took off 5 bases at V and 6 bases at J, with 14 bases between the two ends. CDR3 sequence reads: CASSRTPLGEQYF. Here the CDR3 DNA reads TGTGCCAGCAGTAGGACACCCTTGGGCGAGCAGTACTTC.

The rearrangement uses TRBV5-1 and TRBJ2-3; TRBD2 agrees at 7 bases. The V and J ends lost 3 bases and 6 bases, in that order; junction bases with no gene match: 13. Germline values: CDR1 SGHRS, CDR2 YFSETQ. This CDR3 has 16 residues. Here the CDR3 DNA reads TGCGCCAGCAGCTCGCTCCGGGACGGGGGGATTGATACGCAGTATTTT. It specifies CASSSLRDGGIDTQYF.

V gene TRBV6-6 combines with J gene TRBJ2-3; 9 nucleotides line up with TRBD2. This CDR3 has 15 amino acids. Per germline, CDR1 MNHNY and CDR2 SVGAGI (reference sequence). J was trimmed by 6 bases and V by 2 bases; bases with no gene match: 6. CDR3 region: CASSYEASGVDTQYF. CDR3 bases: TGTGCCAGCAGTTACGAGGCTAGCGGGGTGGATACGCAGTATTTT.

J is TRBJ2-3 and V is TRBV5-1; possible D gene TRBD2, 7 bases. V was trimmed by 2 bases and J by 2 bases, leaving 12 bases between them. The CDR3 consists of 15 residues. Germline assignment: CDR1 SGHRS and CDR2 YFSETQ. CDR3 residues: CASSFYGGPTDTQYF. DNA for the CDR3: TGCGCCAGCAGCTTTTACGGGGGGCCCACAGATACGCAGTATTTT.

CDR3: CATTLDRGTDTQYF. CDR3 in DNA: TGTGCCACCACCTTAGACAGGGGGACAGATACGCAGTATTTT. The rearrangement uses TRBV19 and TRBJ2-3; 9 bases map to TRBD1. The V gene end was trimmed by 10 bases and the J gene end by 3 bases; junction bases not matched to a gene: 8. CDR1 and CDR2 from the germline V gene are LNHDA and SQIVND (reference sequence). The CDR3 has 14 residues.

The chain links TRBV9 to TRBJ1-1; D perhaps matches TRBD1 (5 bases). Germline V CDR1 and CDR2: SGDLS, YYNGEE. This CDR3 has 13 residues. The V end lost 0 bases, the J end lost 7 bases, and 10 bases lay between the germline ends. In DNA, the CDR3 is TGTGCCAGCAGCGTAGGGGGGGACGGTGAAGCTTTCTTT. As protein: CASSVGGDGEAFF. Full variable domain (missing parts from reference TRBV9 and TRBJ1-1): DSGVTQTPKHLITATGQRVTLRCSPRSGDLSVYWYQQSLDQGLQFLIQYYNGEERAKGNILERFSAQQFPDLHSELNLSSLELGDSALYFCASSVGGDGEAFFGQGTRLTVV.